This T cell receptor beta chain comes out of a study of CD8 T cells in ankylosing spondylitis. Findings and caveats of the study: Earlier literature documents some of the motif variants in reactive arthritis synovial fluid and blood. Relatively rare in peripheral blood, disease-linked clones were also CD8+. Matched ankylosing spondylitis synovial fluid reportedly showed significant enrichment of disease-linked clones. About 8 highly homologous variants made up a TCR beta motif, and this motif appeared characteristic of ankylosing spondylitis blood.

TCRdb re-called the 5' RACE reads through MiXCR, storing one row per CDR3 protein. The sample contains approximately 400,000 distinct CDR3 sequences, 20% to 30% of which appear only once. The CDR3 extends over 14 amino acids. J lost 7 bases, V lost 1 base, and 5 bases had no gene match. CDR1 and CDR2 (germline): DFQATT, SNEGSKA (reference sequence). This clonotype was seen a few times. As yet, its antigen is unknown. This sequence originates from a male donor with ankylosing spondylitis. The chain is built from TRBV20-1 and TRBJ2-1; TRBD2 matches 9 bases. The sequenced sample consisted of blood, either unsorted or a sorted T cell fraction (not recorded which). This CDR3 is CSARAGLALNEQFF. CDR3 sequence (DNA): TGCAGTGCTAGAGCCGGACTAGCGTTGAATGAGCAGTTCTTC.